This TCR beta chain derives from a study of shared clonotypes between healthy human individuals. Genomic DNA of every subset was divided equally among multiple immunoSEQ plates. Here immunoSEQ multiplex PCR was the method, and the copy in TCRdb shows in-frame clones only, minus some. The sample carries 650,000 to 700,000 clones, 90% recorded once. Everyone who donated was a Caucasian adult who lived in Nashville, Tennessee. CCR7-negative CD45RA+ TemRA cells were pooled with CD45RO+ cells for CD8 memory. Losses at the gene ends were 1 base for V and 4 bases for J; bases not matched to a gene: 13. The CDR3 is 18 amino acids. CDR1 is SGHNT and CDR2 is YYREEE in the germline V gene (reference sequence).

Sequences were obtained from memory CD8+ T cells from PBMCs. The subset here: CD45RO+ cells pooled with CCR7-negative TemRA cells. The clonotype comes from a man aged 18 to 30 in good health. Some clones in this sample may be carry-over from other donors' samples. The chain recombines TRBV5-4 with TRBJ2-7, with 11 nucleotides matching TRBD2. The CDR3 spells CASSLYRPRTSGSYEQYF. For the CDR3, the DNA is TGTGCCAGCAGCTTGTACCGTCCTCGAACTAGCGGGAGTTACGAGCAGTACTTC.